This T cell receptor beta chain is drawn from a study of cytomegalovirus exposure and HLA in healthy donors. Study-level findings and limits: Some highly shared sequence variants likely arose as a pipeline artifact. Per a later analysis, under 20,000 TCR beta sequences showed association with HLA alleles at 0.05 false discovery rate.

PCR amplification relied on 60 Vbeta primers (plus 13 Jbeta primers). As handled by the study authors: A later analysis counted 70 million to 85 million unique TCR beta chains, around 10 million shared. Repertoires were generated with immunoSEQ multiplex PCR, while TCRdb's copy carries only in-frame clones and drops some. V and J calls and clone size are as listed in that table; D and trimming were resolved from the DNA. The sample carries over 150,000 clones, under 80% recorded once. Every donor was a healthy person donating bone marrow. About this clone itself: Its antigen is undetermined.

This CDR3 comprises 16 residues. V lost 3 bases and J lost 1, with 13 bases in between. Looked up from germline, CDR1 is SGDLS and CDR2 is YYNGEE. The rearrangement uses TRBV9 and TRBJ2-2; D is possibly TRBD2 (7 bases). The source material was PBMCs. This clonotype originated in a woman in her forties or fifties in good health and CMV-seropositive. This CDR3 is CASSERGGQNTGELFF. The DNA of the CDR3 is TGTGCCAGCAGCGAGAGGGGGGGACAGAACACCGGGGAGCTGTTTTTT.